The rows below give T cell receptor beta chains drawn from one sample of a study of T cell responses to AZD1222 COVID-19 vaccine. The protocol was immunoSEQ multiplex PCR, while the TCRdb copy is restricted to in-frame clones and leaves out a portion. The table records over 150,000 clones, approximately 87% of them present only once. Sequencing used peripheral blood, obtained 28 days after the second AZD1222 dose. The origin of the receptors is an adult who received the AZD1222 COVID-19 vaccine. CDR3s include the opening cysteine and the closing phenylalanine or tryptophan. The D gene is left open where the match is weak. Rows may omit the clone size; those that give it use once, few, many or a size class.

TRBV2	TRBJ1-2	few	NA	CASSERGNGYTF	TGTGCCAGCAGTGAGAGGGGGAATGGCTACACCTTC
TRBV18	TRBJ1-4	NA	NA	CASSLDATGGEKLFF	TGTGCCAGCTCCCTGGATGCTACAGGAGGTGAAAAACTGTTTTTT
TRBV20-1	TRBJ2-5	NA	NA	CSANIKTQYF	TGCAGTGCTAACATCAAGACCCAGTACTTC
TRBV5-1	TRBJ1-5	NA	TRBD1	CASSLEAGGQPQHF	TGCGCCAGCAGCTTGGAGGCAGGGGGTCAGCCCCAGCATTTT
TRBV10-3	TRBJ1-6	NA	NA	CAITPGGGSNSPLHF	TGTGCCATCACCCCGGGGGGCGGCAGTAATTCACCCCTCCACTTT
TRBV11-2	TRBJ1-1	once	NA	CASSFRVLLLGGTEAFF	TGTGCCAGCAGCTTCCGGGTCTTACTCCTGGGAGGAACTGAAGCTTTCTTT
TRBV27	TRBJ1-6	NA	NA	CASSLYTSSYNSPLHF	TGTGCCAGCAGTTTATACACGAGCTCCTATAATTCACCCCTCCACTTT
TRBV3-1/TRBV3-2	TRBJ2-2	NA	NA	CASSQVVGPNGELFF	TGTGCCAGCAGCCAAGTAGTAGGCCCGAACGGGGAGCTGTTTTTT
TRBV5-1	TRBJ1-1	NA	TRBD1	CASSRGQANTEAFF	TGCGCCAGCAGCAGGGGACAGGCGAACACTGAAGCTTTCTTT
TRBV25-1	TRBJ2-2	once	TRBD2	CASSPQGGKANTGELFF	TGTGCCAGCAGTCCCCAGGGAGGGAAAGCGAACACCGGGGAGCTGTTTTTT
TRBV7-8	TRBJ2-7	NA	NA	CASSLVGVVGEQYF	TGTGCCAGCAGCTTAGTTGGGGTGGTCGGCGAGCAGTACTTC
TRBV11-3	TRBJ2-2	NA	NA	CASSRGGESTGELFF	TGTGCCAGCAGCCGCGGCGGGGAGAGTACCGGGGAGCTGTTTTTT
TRBV7-6	TRBJ1-2	NA	NA	CASSLSPDGNYGYTF	TGTGCCAGCAGCTTGTCCCCGGACGGTAACTATGGCTACACCTTC
TRBV30	TRBJ1-2	NA	NA	CAWTNLGDYGYTF	TGTGCCTGGACCAACCTCGGGGACTATGGCTACACCTTC
TRBV5-8	TRBJ1-2	NA	TRBD1	CASSFAGTDFYGYTF	TGTGCCAGCAGCTTTGCCGGGACAGACTTCTATGGCTACACCTTC
TRBV5-5	TRBJ1-5	NA	NA	CASSLAGVPHQPQHF	TGTGCCAGCAGCCTGGCTGGGGTTCCCCATCAGCCCCAGCATTTT
TRBV7-2	TRBJ1-2	NA	NA	CASSLGVQSYGYTF	TGTGCCAGCAGCTTAGGGGTGCAGTCCTATGGCTACACCTTC
TRBV5-6	TRBJ1-4	once	NA	CASSLALGTANEKLFF	TGTGCCAGCAGCTTGGCCTTAGGGACCGCAAATGAAAAACTGTTTTTT
TRBV30	TRBJ1-3	once	NA	CAWSSYGNTIYF	TGTGCCTGGAGTTCTTATGGAAACACCATATATTTT
TRBV5-6	TRBJ2-2	NA	TRBD1	CASSSGQSTGELFF	TGTGCCAGCAGCTCGGGACAGTCCACCGGGGAGCTGTTTTTT